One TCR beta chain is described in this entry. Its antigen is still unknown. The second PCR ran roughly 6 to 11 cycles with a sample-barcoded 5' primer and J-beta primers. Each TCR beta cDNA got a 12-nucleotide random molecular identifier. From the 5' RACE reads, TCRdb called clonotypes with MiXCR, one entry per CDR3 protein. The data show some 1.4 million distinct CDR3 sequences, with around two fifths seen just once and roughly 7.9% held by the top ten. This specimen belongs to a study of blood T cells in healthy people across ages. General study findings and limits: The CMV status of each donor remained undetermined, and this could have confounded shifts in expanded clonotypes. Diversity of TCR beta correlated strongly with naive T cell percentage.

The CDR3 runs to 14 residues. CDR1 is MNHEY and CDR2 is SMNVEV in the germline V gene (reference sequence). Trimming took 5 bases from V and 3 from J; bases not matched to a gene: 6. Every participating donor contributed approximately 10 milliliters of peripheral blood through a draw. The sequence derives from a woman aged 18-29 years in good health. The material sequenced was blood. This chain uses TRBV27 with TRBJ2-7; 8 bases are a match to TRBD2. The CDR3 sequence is CASSESGSLYEQYF. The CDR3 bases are TGTGCCAGCAGTGAAAGCGGGAGCCTCTACGAGCAGTACTTC.